This TCR beta chain was retrieved from a study of PD-L1 blockade in urothelial cancer. Assay used: immunoSEQ multiplex PCR; TCRdb lists only in-frame clones, some missing. The top ten clones hold approximately 1.5% of a sample with around 45,000 clones, 80% to 85% of them seen once. Indicated time point: pretreatment peripheral blood. Urothelial carcinoma in patients was locally advanced or metastatic. There are 12 residues in the CDR3. Trimming removed 4 bases at V and 0 bases at J, with 4 bases between. Germline V gives CDR1 SGHRS, CDR2 YFSETQ. This clone was seen only a few times. This specimen consisted of PBMCs, obtained around atezolizumab (anti-PD-L1) treatment. This clonotype originated in a man in his fifties or sixties with urothelial cancer. The rearrangement joins TRBV5-1 to TRBJ1-1, with unresolved D. The CDR3 DNA reads TGCGCCAGCAGCGCGGTGAACACTGAAGCTTTCTTT. Translating it yields CASSAVNTEAFF.